This section outlines one T cell receptor (beta chain) sequence together with its context. Its target is unknown. The data stem from a study of T cell responses to AZD1222 COVID-19 vaccine. General observations from the study: As reported, nearly half of all spike-specific TCRs target variant regions that are unmutated.

The table came from immunoSEQ multiplex PCR; TCRdb's copy has only in-frame clones and leaves some out. The repertoire holds some 150,000 clones, over 75% seen once, with approximately 4.3% in the top ten. This clonotype was obtained from an adult who received the AZD1222 COVID-19 vaccine. The sample in question was peripheral blood, obtained 28 days after the second AZD1222 dose.

The CDR3 nucleotides are TGTGCCAGCCGGTCCGGAGAGACCGGGGAGCTGTTTTTT. This codes for CASRSGETGELFF. V and J are TRBV7-2 and TRBJ2-2; D gene unclear. Trimming cost V 8 bases and J 5 bases, with 12 bases left between them. CDR3 length: 13 residues. Germline V CDR1 and CDR2: SGHTA, FQGNSA.